The 15 T cell receptor beta chains in this list originate from one sample, sequenced in a study of blood T cells in healthy people across ages. Using a J-beta primer mix together with a sample-barcoded 5' primer, a second PCR was run for roughly 6 to 11 cycles. TCRdb redid the calling of the 5' RACE reads with MiXCR, one entry per CDR3 protein. The top ten hold around a sixth of the sample, which has about 780,000 distinct CDR3 sequences, about half seen once. Sequencing was done on a sample of blood. These receptors originate from an elderly man in good health.

In this sample, this clonotype turned up a few times. The genes are TRBV10-3 and TRBJ2-4; 8 bases agree with TRBD2. The J call may be mistaken, given a closer DNA end match to TRBJ2-7. Germline loops: CDR1 ENHRY, CDR2 SYGVKD. This CDR3 is built from 15 residues. The CDR3 spells CAISEAGTSYYEQYF. CDR3 coding DNA: TGTGCCATCAGTGAGGCCGGGACTAGTTACTACGAGCAGTACTTC.

The rearrangement joins TRBV7-2 to TRBJ2-2; D possibly matches TRBD1 or TRBD2 (5 bases each). The germline V gene encodes CDR1 SGHTA and CDR2 FQGNSA. Trimming left V 5 bases short and J 5 bases short, with 18 bases between. CDR3 length equals 16 residues. The CDR3 spells CASSTSWGSPTGELFF. CDR3 nucleotide sequence: TGTGCCAGCAGCACCTCTTGGGGGTCCCCTACCGGGGAGCTGTTTTTT.

J is TRBJ1-6 and V is TRBV2, with TRBD1 matching over 8 bases. Germline CDR1 reads SNHLY; CDR2 reads FYNNEI. The CDR3 extends over 13 amino acids. V was clipped by 6 bases and J by 6 bases; unmatched bases: 1. CDR3 loop: CASRGQVNSPLHF. In nucleotides, the CDR3 is TGTGCCAGCAGGGGACAGGTTAATTCACCCCTCCACTTT.

The rearrangement uses TRBV29-1 and TRBJ1-4, with a possible D match to TRBD1 (6 bases). Germline V lookup: CDR1 SQVTM, CDR2 ANQGSEA. This CDR3 comprises 12 residues. V shed 6 bases and J shed 5 bases, with 10 bases lying between them. The CDR3 loop is CSVLDRNEKLFF. In nucleotides, the CDR3 is TGCAGCGTATTGGACAGAAATGAAAAACTGTTTTTT.

This chain uses TRBV14 with TRBJ1-1, with D tentatively TRBD1 (6 bases). The V gene lost 6 bases and the J gene lost 1 base, with 15 bases spanning the gap. CDR3 length: 15 amino acids. Germline V gives CDR1 SGHDN, CDR2 FVKESK. The CDR3 DNA is TGTGCCAGCAGTCAACAGGGACTCAAGAACACTGAAGCTTTCTTT. Translating gives CASSQQGLKNTEAFF.

This clonotype appeared a few times. The V and J genes are TRBV27 and TRBJ2-3; TRBD2 agrees at 14 bases. V lost 6 bases, J lost 1 base, and 12 bases stayed unmatched. This CDR3 is built from 19 residues. The germline CDR1 and CDR2 sequences are MNHEY and SMNVEV (reference sequence). This CDR3 reads CASSISGTSGRGGTDTQYF. The CDR3 region has the DNA TGTGCCAGCAGCATCTCCGGGACTAGCGGGAGAGGAGGCACAGATACGCAGTATTTT.

This chain links TRBV29-1 with TRBJ1-1; D call uncertain. Germline assignment: CDR1 SQVTM and CDR2 ANQGSEA. This CDR3 is built from 12 residues. Trimming removed 7 bases from V and 3 bases from J, with 12 bases in between. The CDR3 nucleotides are TGCAGCGCCTCCAGCCAGTACACTGAAGCTTTCTTT. Translating it yields CSASSQYTEAFF.

This clonotype was observed a handful of times. The rearrangement joins TRBV5-1 to TRBJ2-7; perhaps TRBD2 as D (7 bases). Germline values: CDR1 SGHRS, CDR2 YFSETQ. V lost 2 bases to trimming and J lost 2 bases, with 14 bases between them. This CDR3 has 15 residues. DNA of the CDR3: TGCGCCAGCAGCTTAGGGGGGGCATTCGCCTACGAGCAGTACTTC. Amino acid sequence: CASSLGGAFAYEQYF.

Concerning this clonotype itself: One end of the junction varies from germline; a read error may be responsible. V usage is TRBV4-3 and J usage is TRBJ2-1; possibly TRBD1 for D (5 bases). The germline V gene encodes CDR1 LGHNA and CDR2 YSLEER. The CDR3 loop spans 16 amino acids. DNA of the CDR3: TGCGCCAGCAGCCAAGATGGAAACAGGTTCTACAATGAGCGGTTCTTC. Translated: CASSQDGNRFYNERFF.

The chain has TRBV27 and TRBJ2-1; TRBD2 aligns across 10 bases. The CDR3 consists of 14 residues. Trimming removed 7 bases from V and 9 bases from J; junction bases left unmatched: 9. Germline V gene data show CDR1 as MNHEY and CDR2 as SMNVEV (reference sequence). This chain's CDR3 is CASTGVAGGGEQFF. As DNA, the CDR3 is TGTGCCAGCACCGGGGTAGCGGGAGGCGGTGAGCAGTTCTTC.

This clonotype was picked up a small number of times. CDR3 DNA: TGTGCCAGCAGCAGAGGACGAAGGGGCCACGAGCAGTACTTC. It translates to CASSRGRRGHEQYF. The chain combines TRBV7-2 with TRBJ2-7, with D perhaps TRBD1 (5 bases). CDR3 length: 14 residues. Germline-derived CDR1 and CDR2 are SGHTA and FQGNSA. The ends were cut back, 5 bases at V and 5 bases at J, with 16 bases in the middle.

The genes are TRBV4-1 and TRBJ2-7; TRBD1 aligns across 8 bases. Germline CDR1 and CDR2: MGHRA and YSYEKL. With V trimmed by 5 bases and J by 0 bases, 6 bases remained unmatched. The CDR3 is 15 amino acids. CDR3 amino acids: CASSVNRGASYEQYF. The CDR3 nucleotides read TGCGCCAGCAGCGTAAACAGGGGGGCCTCCTACGAGCAGTACTTC.

This clonotype has more than one count but fewer than ten. V usage is TRBV5-4 and J usage is TRBJ2-1; D is ambiguous. CDR1 and CDR2 (germline): SGHNT, YYREEE (reference sequence). The CDR3 is 13 residues long. V was pared by 5 bases and J by 4 bases, with 10 bases between. The CDR3 region is CASRPDSYNEQFF. CDR3 DNA sequence: TGTGCCAGCAGACCCGACTCATACAATGAGCAGTTCTTC.

The CDR3 coding sequence is TGTGCCAGCATTATACCCGGTGTCTCAGGGGACACTGAAGCTTTCTTT. It is translated as CASIIPGVSGDTEAFF. V usage is TRBV12-3 or TRBV12-4 and J usage is TRBJ1-1; D might be TRBD1 (6 bases). Trimming removed 7 bases at V and 3 bases at J, with 21 bases between. The CDR3 has 16 amino acids.

There are a few counts of this clonotype. The chain couples TRBV12-3 or TRBV12-4 to TRBJ2-5; 8 nucleotides line up with TRBD2. The CDR3 runs to 16 residues. The J segment lost 5 bases and the V segment lost 9 bases, leaving 17 bases of the junction unmatched. The CDR3 nucleotides read TGTGCCAGTTCCACCCTCGGGACTAGAGGCAGGGAGACCCAGTACTTC. Translation: CASSTLGTRGRETQYF.